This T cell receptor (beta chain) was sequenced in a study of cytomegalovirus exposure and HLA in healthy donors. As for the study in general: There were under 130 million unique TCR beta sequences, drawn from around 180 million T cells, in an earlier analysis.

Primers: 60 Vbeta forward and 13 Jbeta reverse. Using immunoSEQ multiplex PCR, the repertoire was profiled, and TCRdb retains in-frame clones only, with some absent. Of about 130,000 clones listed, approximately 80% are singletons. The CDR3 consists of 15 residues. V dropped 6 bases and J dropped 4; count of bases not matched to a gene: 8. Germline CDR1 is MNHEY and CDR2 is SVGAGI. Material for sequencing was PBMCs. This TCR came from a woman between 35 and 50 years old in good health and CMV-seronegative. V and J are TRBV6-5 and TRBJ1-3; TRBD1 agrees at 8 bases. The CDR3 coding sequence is TGTGCCAGCAGACCGACAGGGGAGAAAGGAAACACCATATATTTT. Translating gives CASRPTGEKGNTIYF.